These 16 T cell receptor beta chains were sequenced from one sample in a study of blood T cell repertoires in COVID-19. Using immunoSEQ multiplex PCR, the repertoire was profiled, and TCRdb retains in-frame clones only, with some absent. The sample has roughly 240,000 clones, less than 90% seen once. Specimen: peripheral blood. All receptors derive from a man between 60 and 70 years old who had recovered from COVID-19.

The CDR3 nucleotides read TGTGCCAGCAGTTTCTCCCCCGGACTAGCGGGAGTTCGTGAGCAGTTCTTC. This gives the protein CASSFSPGLAGVREQFF. This rearrangement joins TRBV27 to TRBJ2-1; 13 nucleotides agree with TRBD2. Germline CDR1 is MNHEY and CDR2 is SMNVEV (reference sequence). V shed 3 bases and J 9 bases; nucleotides not matched to a gene: 11. CDR3 length equals 17 residues.

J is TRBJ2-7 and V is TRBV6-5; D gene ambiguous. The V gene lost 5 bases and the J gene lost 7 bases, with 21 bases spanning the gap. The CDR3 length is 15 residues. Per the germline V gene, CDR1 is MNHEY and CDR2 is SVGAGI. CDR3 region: CASSRPLLDGEEQYF. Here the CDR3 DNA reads TGTGCCAGCAGTCGGCCACTCCTCGACGGAGAAGAGCAGTACTTC.

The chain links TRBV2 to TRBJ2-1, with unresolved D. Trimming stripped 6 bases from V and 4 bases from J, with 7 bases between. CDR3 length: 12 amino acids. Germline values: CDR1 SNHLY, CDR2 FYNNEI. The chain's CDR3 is CASRADYNEQFF. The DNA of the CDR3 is TGTGCCAGCAGGGCGGATTACAATGAGCAGTTCTTC.

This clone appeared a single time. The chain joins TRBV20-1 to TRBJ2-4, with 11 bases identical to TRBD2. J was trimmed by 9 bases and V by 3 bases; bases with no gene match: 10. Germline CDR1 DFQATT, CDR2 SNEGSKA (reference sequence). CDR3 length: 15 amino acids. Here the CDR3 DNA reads TGCAGTGCTAGTGCCCTAGCGGGGGGTGAGGGCATTCAGTACTTC. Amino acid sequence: CSASALAGGEGIQYF.

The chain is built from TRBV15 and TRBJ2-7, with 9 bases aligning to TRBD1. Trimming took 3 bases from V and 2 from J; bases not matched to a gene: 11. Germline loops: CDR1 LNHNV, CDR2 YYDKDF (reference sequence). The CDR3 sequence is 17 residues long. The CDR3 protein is CATSSDLGTGNTYEQYF. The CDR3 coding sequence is TGTGCCACCAGCAGCGACCTCGGGACAGGGAACACCTACGAGCAGTACTTC.

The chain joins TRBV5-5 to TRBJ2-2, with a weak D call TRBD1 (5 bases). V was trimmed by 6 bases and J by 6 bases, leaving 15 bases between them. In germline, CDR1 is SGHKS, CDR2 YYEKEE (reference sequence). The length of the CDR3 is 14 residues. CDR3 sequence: CASNPAGMAGELFF. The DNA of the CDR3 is TGTGCCAGCAACCCCGCAGGGATGGCCGGGGAGCTGTTTTTT.

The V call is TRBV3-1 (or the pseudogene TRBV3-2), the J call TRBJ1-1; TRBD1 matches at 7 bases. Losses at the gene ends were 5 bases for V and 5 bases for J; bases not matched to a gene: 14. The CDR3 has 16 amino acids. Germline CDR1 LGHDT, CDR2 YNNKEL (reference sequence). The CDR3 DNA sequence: TGTGCCAGCAGCAAGACCCCCGCAAGGGGGCGAACTGAAGCTTTCTTT. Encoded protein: CASSKTPARGRTEAFF.

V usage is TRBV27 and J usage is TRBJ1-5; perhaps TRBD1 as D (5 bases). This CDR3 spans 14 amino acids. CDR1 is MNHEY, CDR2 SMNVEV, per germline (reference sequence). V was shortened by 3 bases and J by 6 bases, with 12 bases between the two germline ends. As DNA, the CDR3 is TGTGCCAGCAGTTTTCAGGGATCGGCTCAGCCCCAGCATTTT. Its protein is CASSFQGSAQPQHF.

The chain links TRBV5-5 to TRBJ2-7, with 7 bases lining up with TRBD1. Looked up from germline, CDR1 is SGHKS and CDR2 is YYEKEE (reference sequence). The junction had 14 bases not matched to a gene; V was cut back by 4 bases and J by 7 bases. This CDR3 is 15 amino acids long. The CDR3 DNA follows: TGTGCCAGCAGCCATAACCCGAAGGGGGCGTGGGAGCAGTACTTC. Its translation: CASSHNPKGAWEQYF.

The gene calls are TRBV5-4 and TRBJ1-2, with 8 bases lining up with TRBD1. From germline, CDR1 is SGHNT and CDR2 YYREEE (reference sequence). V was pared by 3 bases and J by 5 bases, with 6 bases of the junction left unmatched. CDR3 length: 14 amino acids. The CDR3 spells CASSSQGAGYGYTF. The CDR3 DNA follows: TGTGCCAGCAGCTCGCAGGGGGCTGGGTATGGCTACACCTTC.

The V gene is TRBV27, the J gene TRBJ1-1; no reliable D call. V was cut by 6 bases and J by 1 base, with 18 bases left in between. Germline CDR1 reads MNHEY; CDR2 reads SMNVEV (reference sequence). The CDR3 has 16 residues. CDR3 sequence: CASSPLTPGRNTEAFF. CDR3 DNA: TGTGCCAGCAGCCCACTCACGCCGGGGAGGAACACTGAAGCTTTCTTT.

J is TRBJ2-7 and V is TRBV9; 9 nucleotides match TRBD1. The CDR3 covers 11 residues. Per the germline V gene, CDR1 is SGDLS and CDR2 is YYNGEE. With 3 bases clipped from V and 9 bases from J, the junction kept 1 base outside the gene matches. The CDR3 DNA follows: TGTGCCAGCAGCGAGGGACAGGGGCAGTACTTC. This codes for CASSEGQGQYF.

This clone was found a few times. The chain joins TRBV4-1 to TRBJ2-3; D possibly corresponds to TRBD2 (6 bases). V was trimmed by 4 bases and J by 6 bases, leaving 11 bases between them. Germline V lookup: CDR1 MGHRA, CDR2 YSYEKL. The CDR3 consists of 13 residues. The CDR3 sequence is CASSPPGRDTQYF. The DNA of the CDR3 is TGCGCCAGCAGCCCCCCAGGGAGGGATACGCAGTATTTT.

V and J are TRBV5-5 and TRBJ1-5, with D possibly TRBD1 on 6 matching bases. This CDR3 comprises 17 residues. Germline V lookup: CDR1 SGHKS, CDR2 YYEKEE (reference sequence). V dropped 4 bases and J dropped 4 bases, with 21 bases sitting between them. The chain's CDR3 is CASSLFGDTIGNQPQHF. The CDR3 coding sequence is TGTGCCAGCAGCCTCTTTGGGGACACTATAGGGAATCAGCCCCAGCATTTT.

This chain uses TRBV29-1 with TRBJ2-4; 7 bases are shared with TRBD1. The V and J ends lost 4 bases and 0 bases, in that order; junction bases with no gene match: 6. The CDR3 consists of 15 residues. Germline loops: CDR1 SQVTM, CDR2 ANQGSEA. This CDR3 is CSVADRTLAKNIQYF. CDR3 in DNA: TGCAGCGTTGCGGACAGGACTTTAGCCAAAAACATTCAGTACTTC. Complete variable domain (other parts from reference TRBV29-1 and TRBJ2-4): SAVISQKPSRDICQRGTSLTIQCQVDSQVTMMFWYRQQPGQSLTLIATANQGSEATYESGFVIDKFPISRPNLTFSTLTVSNMSPEDSSIYLCSVADRTLAKNIQYFGAGTRLSVL.

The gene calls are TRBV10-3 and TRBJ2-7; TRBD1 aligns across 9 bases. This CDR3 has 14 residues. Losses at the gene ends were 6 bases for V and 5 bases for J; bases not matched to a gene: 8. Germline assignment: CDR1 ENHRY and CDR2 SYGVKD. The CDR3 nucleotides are TGTGCCATCAGAGACAGGGGGAGGATCGACGAGCAGTACTTC. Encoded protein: CAIRDRGRIDEQYF.